The clone carrying this T cell receptor (beta chain) occurred a few times. This entry belongs to a study of cytotoxic CD8 clonotypes in ibrutinib-treated CLL. The wider study: Outcomes included approximately 25 partial and 2 complete responses; after median roughly 70 months, roughly 15 stayed remitted and 12 progressed.

Approximately 2 micrograms of genomic DNA from cryopreserved PBMCs went into TCR beta libraries. Germline lookup yields CDR1 LNHDA and CDR2 SQIVND (reference sequence). V lost 8 bases and J lost 9, with 20 bases in between. The CDR3 is 14 residues long. Clones were sequenced by immunoSEQ multiplex PCR, and TCRdb holds only the in-frame ones, with some missing. The profile shows 13,000 to 15,000 clones, around half of them singletons. The gene calls are TRBV19 and TRBJ2-1, with D perhaps TRBD1 or TRBD2 (6 bases each). This TCR was recovered from a human donor with chronic lymphocytic leukemia. The sequenced sample was PBMCs, obtained at an approximately 26-month disease-progression time point, from a patient treated with ibrutinib. CDR3 nucleotides: TGTGCCAGTTCTACTGGGCTCAGGGGAGGTGAGCAGTTCTTC. This gives the protein CASSTGLRGGEQFF.